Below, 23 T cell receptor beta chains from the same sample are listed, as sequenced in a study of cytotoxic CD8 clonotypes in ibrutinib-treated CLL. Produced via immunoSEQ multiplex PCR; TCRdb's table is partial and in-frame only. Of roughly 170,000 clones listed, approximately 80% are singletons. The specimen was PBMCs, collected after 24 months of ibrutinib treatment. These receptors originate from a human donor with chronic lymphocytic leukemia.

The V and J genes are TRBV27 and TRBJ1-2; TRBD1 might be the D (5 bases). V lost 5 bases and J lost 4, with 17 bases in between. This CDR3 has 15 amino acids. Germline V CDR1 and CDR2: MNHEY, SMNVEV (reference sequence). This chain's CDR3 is CASSPYEGLGYGYTF. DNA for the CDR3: TGTGCCAGCAGTCCTTACGAGGGGTTAGGCTATGGCTACACCTTC.

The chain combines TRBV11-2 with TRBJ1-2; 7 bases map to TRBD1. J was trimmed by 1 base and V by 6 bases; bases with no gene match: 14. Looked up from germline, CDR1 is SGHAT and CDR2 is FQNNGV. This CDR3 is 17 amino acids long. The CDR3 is CASRDVRGTEVNYGYTF. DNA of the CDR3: TGTGCCAGCAGGGACGTCCGGGGGACAGAGGTTAACTATGGCTACACCTTC.

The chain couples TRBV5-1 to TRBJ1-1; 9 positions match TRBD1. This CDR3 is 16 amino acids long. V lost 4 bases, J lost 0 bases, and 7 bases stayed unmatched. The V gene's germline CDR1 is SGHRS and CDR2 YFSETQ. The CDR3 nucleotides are TGCGCCAGCAGCCCGGGACAGGGCAATATGAACACTGAAGCTTTCTTT. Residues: CASSPGQGNMNTEAFF.

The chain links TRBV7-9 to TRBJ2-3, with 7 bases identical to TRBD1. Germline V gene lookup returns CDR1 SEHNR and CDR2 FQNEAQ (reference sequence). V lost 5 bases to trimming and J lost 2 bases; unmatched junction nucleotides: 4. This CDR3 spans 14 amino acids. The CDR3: CASSPGTATDTQYF. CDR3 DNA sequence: TGTGCCAGCAGCCCTGGGACAGCCACAGATACGCAGTATTTT.

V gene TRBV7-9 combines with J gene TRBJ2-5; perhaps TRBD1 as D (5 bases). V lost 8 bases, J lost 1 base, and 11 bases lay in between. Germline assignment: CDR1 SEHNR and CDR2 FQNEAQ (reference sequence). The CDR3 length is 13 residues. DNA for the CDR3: TGTGCCAGCCTCCTGGACACCCAAGAGACCCAGTACTTC. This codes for CASLLDTQETQYF.

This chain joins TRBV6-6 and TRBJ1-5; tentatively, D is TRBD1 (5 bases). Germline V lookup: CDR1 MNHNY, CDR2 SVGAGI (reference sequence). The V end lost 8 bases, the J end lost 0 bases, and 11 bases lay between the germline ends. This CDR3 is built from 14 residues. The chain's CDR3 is CASLDQGSNQPQHF. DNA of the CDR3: TGTGCCAGCTTGGACCAGGGTAGCAATCAGCCCCAGCATTTT.

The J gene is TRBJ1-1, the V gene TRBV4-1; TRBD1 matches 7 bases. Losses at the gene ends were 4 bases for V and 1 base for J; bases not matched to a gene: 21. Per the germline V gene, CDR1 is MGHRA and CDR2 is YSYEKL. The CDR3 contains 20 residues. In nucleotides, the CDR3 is TGCGCCAGCAGCCCCCTCACCGCACAGGGGCCCGTCGGGGCGAACACTGAAGCTTTCTTT. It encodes CASSPLTAQGPVGANTEAFF.

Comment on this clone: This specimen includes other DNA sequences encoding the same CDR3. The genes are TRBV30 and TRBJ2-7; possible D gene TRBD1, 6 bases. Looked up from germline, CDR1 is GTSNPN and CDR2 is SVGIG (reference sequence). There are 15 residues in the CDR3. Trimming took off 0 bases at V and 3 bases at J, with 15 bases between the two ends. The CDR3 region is CAWSVGVRGLYEQYF. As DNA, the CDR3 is TGTGCCTGGAGTGTAGGGGTCAGGGGCCTCTACGAGCAGTACTTC.

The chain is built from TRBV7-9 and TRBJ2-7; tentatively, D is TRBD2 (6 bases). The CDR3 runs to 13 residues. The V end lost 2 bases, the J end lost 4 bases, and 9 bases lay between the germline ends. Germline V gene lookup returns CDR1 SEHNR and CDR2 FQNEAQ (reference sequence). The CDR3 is CASSLRRGYEQYF. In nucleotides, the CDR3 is TGTGCCAGCAGCTTAAGACGGGGGTACGAGCAGTACTTC.

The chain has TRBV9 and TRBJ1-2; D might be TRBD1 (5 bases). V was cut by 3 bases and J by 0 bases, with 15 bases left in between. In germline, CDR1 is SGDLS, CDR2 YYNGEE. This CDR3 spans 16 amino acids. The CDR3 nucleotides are TGTGCCAGCAGCGATCTCTCGGGGACCTCTAACTATGGCTACACCTTC. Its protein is CASSDLSGTSNYGYTF.

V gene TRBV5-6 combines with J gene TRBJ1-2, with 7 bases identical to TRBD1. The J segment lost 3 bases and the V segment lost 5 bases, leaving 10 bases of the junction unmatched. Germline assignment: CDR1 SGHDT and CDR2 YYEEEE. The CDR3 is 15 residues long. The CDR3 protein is CASSNPGQTYYGYTF. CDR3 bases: TGTGCCAGCAGTAACCCGGGACAGACATACTATGGCTACACCTTC.

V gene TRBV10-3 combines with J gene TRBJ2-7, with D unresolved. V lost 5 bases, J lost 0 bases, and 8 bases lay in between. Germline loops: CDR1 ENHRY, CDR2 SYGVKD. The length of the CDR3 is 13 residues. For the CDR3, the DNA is TGTGCCATCAGTCAAATAAGCTCCTACGAGCAGTACTTC. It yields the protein CAISQISSYEQYF.

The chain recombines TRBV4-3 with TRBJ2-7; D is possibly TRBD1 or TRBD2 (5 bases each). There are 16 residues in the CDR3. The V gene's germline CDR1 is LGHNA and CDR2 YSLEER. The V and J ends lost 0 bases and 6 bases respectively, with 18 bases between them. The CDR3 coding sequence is TGCGCCAGCAGCCAAGATCTTGGGGACGGCGGCTCCGAGCAGTACTTC. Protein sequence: CASSQDLGDGGSEQYF.

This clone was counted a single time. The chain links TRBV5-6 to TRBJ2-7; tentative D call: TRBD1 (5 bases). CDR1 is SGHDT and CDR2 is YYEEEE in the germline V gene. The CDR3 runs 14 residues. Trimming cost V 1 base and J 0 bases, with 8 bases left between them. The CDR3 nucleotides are TGTGCCAGCAGCTTGAGACAGAACTCCTACGAGCAGTACTTC. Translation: CASSLRQNSYEQYF. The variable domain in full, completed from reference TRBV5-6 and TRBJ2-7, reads DAGVTQSPTHLIKTRGQQVTLRCSPKSGHDTVSWYQQALGQGPQFIFQYYEEEERQRGNFPDRFSGHQFPNYSSELNVNALLLGDSALYLCASSLRQNSYEQYFGPGTRLTVT.

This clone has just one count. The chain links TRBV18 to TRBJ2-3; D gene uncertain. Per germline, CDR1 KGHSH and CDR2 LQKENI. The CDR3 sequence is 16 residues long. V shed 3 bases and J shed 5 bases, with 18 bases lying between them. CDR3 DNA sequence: TGTGCCAGCTCACCGACGAGTCATATTTCCAAAGATACGCAGTATTTT. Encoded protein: CASSPTSHISKDTQYF.

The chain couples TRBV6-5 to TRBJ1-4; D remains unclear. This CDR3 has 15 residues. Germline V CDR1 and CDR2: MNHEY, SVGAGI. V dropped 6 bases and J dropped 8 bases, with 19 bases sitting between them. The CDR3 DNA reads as TGTGCCAGCAGAGCCGCGGGAGTTCGAGAGGAAAAACTGTTTTTT. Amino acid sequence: CASRAAGVREEKLFF.

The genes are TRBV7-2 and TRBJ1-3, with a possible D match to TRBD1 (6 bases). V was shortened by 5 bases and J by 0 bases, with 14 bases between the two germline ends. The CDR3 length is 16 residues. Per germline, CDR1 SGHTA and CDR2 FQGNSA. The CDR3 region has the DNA TGTGCCAGCAGCCCCGAGGGGGGACTCTCTGGAAACACCATATATTTT. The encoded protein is CASSPEGGLSGNTIYF.

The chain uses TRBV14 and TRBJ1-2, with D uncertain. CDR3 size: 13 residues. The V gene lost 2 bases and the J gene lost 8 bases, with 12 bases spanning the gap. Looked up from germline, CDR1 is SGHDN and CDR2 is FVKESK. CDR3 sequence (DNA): TGTGCCAGCAGCCAATACGACCGGTACGGCTACACCTTC. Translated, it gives CASSQYDRYGYTF.

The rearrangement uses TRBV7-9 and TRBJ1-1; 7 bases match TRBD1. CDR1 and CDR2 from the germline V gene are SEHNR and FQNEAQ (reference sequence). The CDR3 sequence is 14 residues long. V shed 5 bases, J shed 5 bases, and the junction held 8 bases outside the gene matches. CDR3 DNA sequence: TGTGCCAGCAGCGTCCGACAGGGCGGGACTGAAGCTTTCTTT. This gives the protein CASSVRQGGTEAFF. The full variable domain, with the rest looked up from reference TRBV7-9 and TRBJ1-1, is DTGVSQNPRHKITKRGQNVTFRCDPISEHNRLYWYRQTLGQGPEFLTYFQNEAQLEKSRLLSDRFSAERPKGSFSTLEIQRTEQGDSAMYLCASSVRQGGTEAFFGQGTRLTVV.

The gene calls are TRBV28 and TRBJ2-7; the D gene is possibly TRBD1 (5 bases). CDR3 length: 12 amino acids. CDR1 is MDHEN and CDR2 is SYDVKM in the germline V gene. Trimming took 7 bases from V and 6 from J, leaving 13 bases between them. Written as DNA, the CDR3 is TGTGCCAGCACTCAGGGCCGGGTCGAGCAGTACTTC. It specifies CASTQGRVEQYF. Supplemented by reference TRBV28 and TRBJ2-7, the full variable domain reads DVKVTQSSRYLVKRTGEKVFLECVQDMDHENMFWYRQDPGLGLRLIYFSYDVKMKEKGDIPEGYSVSREKKERFSLILESASTNQTSMYLCASTQGRVEQYFGPGTRLTVT.

CDR3 nucleotides: TGTGCCAGCAGCCCCGACAGGGGAATGAACACTGAAGCTTTCTTT. Protein: CASSPDRGMNTEAFF. The rearrangement links TRBV7-9 to TRBJ1-1, with 8 bases aligning to TRBD1. Unmatched junction bases numbered 5, after V lost 5 bases and J lost 0 bases. Per germline, CDR1 SEHNR and CDR2 FQNEAQ (reference sequence). The CDR3 extends over 15 amino acids.

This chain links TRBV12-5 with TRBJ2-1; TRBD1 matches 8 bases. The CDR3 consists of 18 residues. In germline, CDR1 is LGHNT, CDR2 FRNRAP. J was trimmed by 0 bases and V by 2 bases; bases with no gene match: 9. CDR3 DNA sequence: TGTGCTAGTGGTTTGTTTCTGACAGGGGCGACCTCCTACAATGAGCAGTTCTTC. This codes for CASGLFLTGATSYNEQFF.

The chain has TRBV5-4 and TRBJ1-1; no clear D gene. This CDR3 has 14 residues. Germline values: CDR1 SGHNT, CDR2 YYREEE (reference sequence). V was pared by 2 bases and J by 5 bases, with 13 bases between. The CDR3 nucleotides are TGTGCCAGCAGCTTACTTCAACGCAGGACTGAAGCTTTCTTT. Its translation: CASSLLQRRTEAFF.